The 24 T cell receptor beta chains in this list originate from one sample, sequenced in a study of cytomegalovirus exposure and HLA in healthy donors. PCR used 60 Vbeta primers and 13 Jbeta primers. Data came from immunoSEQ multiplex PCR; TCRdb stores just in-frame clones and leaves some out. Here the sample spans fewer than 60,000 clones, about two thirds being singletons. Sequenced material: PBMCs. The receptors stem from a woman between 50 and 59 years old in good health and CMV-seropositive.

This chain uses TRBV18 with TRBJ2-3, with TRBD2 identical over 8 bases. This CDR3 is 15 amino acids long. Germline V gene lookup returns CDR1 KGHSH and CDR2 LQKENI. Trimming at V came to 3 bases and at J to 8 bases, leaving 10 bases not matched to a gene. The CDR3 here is CASSPAGGPMGTQYF. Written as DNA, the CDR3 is TGTGCCAGCTCACCTGCGGGGGGCCCCATGGGTACGCAGTATTTT. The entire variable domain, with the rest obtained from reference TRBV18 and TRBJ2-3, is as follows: NAGVMQNPRHLVRRRGQEARLRCSPMKGHSHVYWYRQLPEEGLKFMVYLQKENIIDESGMPKERFSAEFPKEGPSILRIQQVVRGDSAAYFCASSPAGGPMGTQYFGPGTRLTVL.

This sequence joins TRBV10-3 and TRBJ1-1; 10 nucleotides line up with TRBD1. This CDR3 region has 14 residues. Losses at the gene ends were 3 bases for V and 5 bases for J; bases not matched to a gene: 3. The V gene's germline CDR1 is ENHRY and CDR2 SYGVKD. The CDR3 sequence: CAISDDRGHTEAFF. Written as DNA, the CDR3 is TGTGCCATCAGTGACGACAGGGGGCATACTGAAGCTTTCTTT.

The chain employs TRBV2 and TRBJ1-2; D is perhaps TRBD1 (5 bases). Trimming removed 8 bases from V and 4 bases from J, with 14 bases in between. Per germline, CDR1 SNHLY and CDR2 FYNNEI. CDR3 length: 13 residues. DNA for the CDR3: TGTGCCAGCGAGACAGACCGGTCCTATGGCTACACCTTC. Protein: CASETDRSYGYTF.

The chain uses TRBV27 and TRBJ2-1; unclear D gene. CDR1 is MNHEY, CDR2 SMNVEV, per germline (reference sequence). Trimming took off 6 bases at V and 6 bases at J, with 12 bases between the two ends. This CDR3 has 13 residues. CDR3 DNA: TGTGCCAGCAGCCCTGGGCCCATCAATGAGCAGTTCTTC. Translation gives CASSPGPINEQFF.

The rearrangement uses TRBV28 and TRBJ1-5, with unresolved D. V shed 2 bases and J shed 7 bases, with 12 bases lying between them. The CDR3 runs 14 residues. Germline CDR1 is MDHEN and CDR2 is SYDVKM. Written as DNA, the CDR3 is TGTGCCAGCAGTTTAGGAGGGAACGGACAGCCCCAGCATTTT. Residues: CASSLGGNGQPQHF.

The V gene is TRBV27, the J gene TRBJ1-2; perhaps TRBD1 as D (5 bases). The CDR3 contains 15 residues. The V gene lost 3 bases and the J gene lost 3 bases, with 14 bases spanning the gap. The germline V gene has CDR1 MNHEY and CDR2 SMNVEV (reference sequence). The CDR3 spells CASSLQGTSYYGYTF. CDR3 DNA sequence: TGTGCCAGCAGTTTGCAGGGCACCTCTTACTATGGCTACACCTTC.

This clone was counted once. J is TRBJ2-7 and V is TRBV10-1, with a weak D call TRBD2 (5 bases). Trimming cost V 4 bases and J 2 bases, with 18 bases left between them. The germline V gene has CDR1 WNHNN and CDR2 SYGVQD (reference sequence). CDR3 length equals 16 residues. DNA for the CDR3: TGCGCCAGCAGTGTGTTCAGAGGGCGGAAAACCTACGAGCAGTACTTC. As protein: CASSVFRGRKTYEQYF.

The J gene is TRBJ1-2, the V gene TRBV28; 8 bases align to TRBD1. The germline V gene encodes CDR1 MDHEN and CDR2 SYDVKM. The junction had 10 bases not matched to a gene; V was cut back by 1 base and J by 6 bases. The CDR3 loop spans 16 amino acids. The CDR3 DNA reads TGTGCCAGCAGTTTATCAGGGGGCTTTTTGGGAAATGGCTACACCTTC. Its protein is CASSLSGGFLGNGYTF.

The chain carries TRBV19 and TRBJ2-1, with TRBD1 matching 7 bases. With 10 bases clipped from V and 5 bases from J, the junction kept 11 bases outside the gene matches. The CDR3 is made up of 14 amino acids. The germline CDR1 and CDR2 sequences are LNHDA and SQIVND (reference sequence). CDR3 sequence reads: CATKKGASNNEQFF. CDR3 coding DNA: TGTGCCACTAAGAAGGGGGCTTCCAACAATGAGCAGTTCTTC.

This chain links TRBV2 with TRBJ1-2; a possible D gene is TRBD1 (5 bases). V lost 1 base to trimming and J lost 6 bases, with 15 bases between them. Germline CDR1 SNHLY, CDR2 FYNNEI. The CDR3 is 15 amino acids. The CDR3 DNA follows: TGTGCCAGCAGTGAAGTGGGCCAGGGCGCCCATGGCTACACCTTC. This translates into CASSEVGQGAHGYTF.

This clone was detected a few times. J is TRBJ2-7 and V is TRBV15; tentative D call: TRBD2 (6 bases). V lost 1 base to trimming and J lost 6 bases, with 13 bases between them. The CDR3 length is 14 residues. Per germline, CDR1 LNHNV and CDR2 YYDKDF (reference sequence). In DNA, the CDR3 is TGTGCCACCAGCAGAGTACGGACTATCGGCGAGCAGTACTTC. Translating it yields CATSRVRTIGEQYF.

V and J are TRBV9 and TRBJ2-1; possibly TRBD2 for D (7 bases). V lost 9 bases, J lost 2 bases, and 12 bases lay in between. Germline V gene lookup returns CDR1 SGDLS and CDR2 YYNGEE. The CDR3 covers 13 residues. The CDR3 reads CATSGGPYNEQFF. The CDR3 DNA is TGTGCCACCTCGGGGGGCCCCTACAATGAGCAGTTCTTC.

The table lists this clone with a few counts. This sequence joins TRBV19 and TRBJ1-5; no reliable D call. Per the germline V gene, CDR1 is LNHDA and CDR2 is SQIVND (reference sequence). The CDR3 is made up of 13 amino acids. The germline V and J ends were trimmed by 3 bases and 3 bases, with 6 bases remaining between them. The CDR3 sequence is CASSIQINQPQHF. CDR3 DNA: TGTGCCAGTAGTATCCAGATCAATCAGCCCCAGCATTTT.

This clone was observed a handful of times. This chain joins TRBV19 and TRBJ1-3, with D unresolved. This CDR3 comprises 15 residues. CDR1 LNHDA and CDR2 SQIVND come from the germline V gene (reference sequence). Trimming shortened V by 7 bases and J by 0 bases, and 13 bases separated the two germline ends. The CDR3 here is CASTAGRASGNTIYF. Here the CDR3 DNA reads TGTGCCAGTACCGCCGGGAGAGCCTCTGGAAACACCATATATTTT.

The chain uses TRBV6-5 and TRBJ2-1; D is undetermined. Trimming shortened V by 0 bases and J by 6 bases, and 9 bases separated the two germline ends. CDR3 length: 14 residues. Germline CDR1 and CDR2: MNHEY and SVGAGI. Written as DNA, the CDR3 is TGTGCCAGCAGTTACTCGAGTCACCGCAATGAGCAGTTCTTC. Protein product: CASSYSSHRNEQFF.

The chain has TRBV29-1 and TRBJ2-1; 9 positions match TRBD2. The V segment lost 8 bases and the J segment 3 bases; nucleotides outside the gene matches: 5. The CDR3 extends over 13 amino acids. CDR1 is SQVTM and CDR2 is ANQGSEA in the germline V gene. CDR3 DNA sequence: TGCAGCTTTAGCGGGGGACTCTACAATGAGCAGTTCTTC. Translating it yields CSFSGGLYNEQFF.

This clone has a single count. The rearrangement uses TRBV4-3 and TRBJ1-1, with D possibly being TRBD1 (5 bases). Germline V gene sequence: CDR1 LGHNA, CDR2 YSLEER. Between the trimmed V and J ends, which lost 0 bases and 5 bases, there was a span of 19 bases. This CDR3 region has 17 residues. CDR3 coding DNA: TGCGCCAGCAGCCAAGATTTAGGGGCAGGAGGGTCGACTGAAGCTTTCTTT. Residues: CASSQDLGAGGSTEAFF.

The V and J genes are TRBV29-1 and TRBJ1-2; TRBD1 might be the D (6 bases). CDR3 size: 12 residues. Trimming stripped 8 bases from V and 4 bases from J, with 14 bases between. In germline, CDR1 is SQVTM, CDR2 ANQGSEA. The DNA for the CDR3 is TGCAGCACCCGGGACACATCCTATGGCTACACCTTC. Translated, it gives CSTRDTSYGYTF.

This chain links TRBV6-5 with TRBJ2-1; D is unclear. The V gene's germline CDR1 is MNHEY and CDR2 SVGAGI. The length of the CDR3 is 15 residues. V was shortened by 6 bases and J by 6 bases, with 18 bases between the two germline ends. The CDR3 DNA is TGTGCCAGCAGCATTTCGGGTCCGACGAGCAATGAGCAGTTCTTC. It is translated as CASSISGPTSNEQFF.

CDR3 bases: TGTGCCAGCAGCTCGAACAGCGGTGCAGATACGCAGTATTTT. Its protein product is CASSSNSGADTQYF. The J gene is TRBJ2-3, the V gene TRBV7-2, with D possibly matching TRBD2 (5 bases). The CDR3 consists of 14 residues. Per the germline V gene, CDR1 is SGHTA and CDR2 is FQGNSA. Trimming removed 4 bases at V and 4 bases at J, with 12 bases between.

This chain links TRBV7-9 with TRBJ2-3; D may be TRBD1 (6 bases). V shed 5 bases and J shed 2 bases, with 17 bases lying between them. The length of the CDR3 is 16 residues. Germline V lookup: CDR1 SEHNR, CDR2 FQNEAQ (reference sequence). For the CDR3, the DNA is TGTGCCAGCAGCACAAGGGGACACCTAGACACAGATACGCAGTATTTT. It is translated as CASSTRGHLDTDTQYF.

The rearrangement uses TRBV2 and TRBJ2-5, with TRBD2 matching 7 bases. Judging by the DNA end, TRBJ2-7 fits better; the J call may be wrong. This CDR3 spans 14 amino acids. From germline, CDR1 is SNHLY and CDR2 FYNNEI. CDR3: CASSEVLAAYEQYF. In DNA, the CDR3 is TGTGCCAGCAGTGAAGTTCTAGCGGCCTACGAGCAGTACTTC.

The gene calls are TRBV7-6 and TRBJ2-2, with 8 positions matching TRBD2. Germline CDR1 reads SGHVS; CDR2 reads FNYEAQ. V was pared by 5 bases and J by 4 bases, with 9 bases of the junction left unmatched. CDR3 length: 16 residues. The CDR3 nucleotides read TGTGCCAGCAGCCTCAACAGGGCGGGGGGCACCGGGGAGCTGTTTTTT. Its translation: CASSLNRAGGTGELFF.

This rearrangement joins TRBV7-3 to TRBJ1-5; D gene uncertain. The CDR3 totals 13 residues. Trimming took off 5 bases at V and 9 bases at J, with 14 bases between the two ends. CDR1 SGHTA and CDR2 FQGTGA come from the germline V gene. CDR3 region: CASSATPGGPQHF. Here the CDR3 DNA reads TGTGCCAGCAGCGCCACTCCCGGCGGGCCCCAGCATTTT.